Presented here are 17 T cell receptor beta chains from one specimen sequenced in a study of blood T cell repertoires in COVID-19. TCRdb's copy holds only in-frame clones and misses some; the assay was immunoSEQ multiplex PCR. This table holds some 66,000 clones, 90% to 95% found once. The sample consisted of peripheral blood. These receptors originate from a human donor in a cohort sampled during active COVID-19.

The chain joins TRBV7-8 to TRBJ1-1, with a tentative D call TRBD1 (5 bases). Germline V gene sequence: CDR1 SGHVS, CDR2 FQNEAQ. Trimming removed 1 base from V and 10 bases from J, with 7 bases in between. There are 11 residues in the CDR3. For the CDR3, the DNA is TGTGCCAGCAGCTTAGGGGGGGTAGCTTTCTTT. Translated: CASSLGGVAFF.

This chain connects TRBV5-4 to TRBJ2-1; D gene unclear. Looked up from germline, CDR1 is SGHNT and CDR2 is YYREEE (reference sequence). V was cut by 0 bases and J by 0 bases, with 7 bases left in between. CDR3 length equals 15 residues. The CDR3 nucleotides are TGTGCCAGCAGCTTGGGTCCCAGCTCCTACAATGAGCAGTTCTTC. Amino acids: CASSLGPSSYNEQFF. Drawing the rest from reference TRBV5-4 and TRBJ2-1, the complete variable domain is ETGVTQSPTHLIKTRGQQVTLRCSSQSGHNTVSWYQQALGQGPQFIFQYYREEENGRGNFPPRFSGLQFPNYSSELNVNALELDDSALYLCASSLGPSSYNEQFFGPGTRLTVL.

The chain uses TRBV6-1 and TRBJ1-2, with TRBD1 matching 8 bases. Germline V CDR1 and CDR2: MNHNS, SASEGT. Germline trimming cut 2 bases from V and 13 bases from J; bases unmatched to any gene: 12. The CDR3 sequence is 14 residues long. CDR3 DNA sequence: TGTGCCAGCAGTGAACAGCAAAGGACAGGGTTTTGCACCTTC. It yields the protein CASSEQQRTGFCTF.

The chain links TRBV5-1 to TRBJ2-2, with 10 positions matching TRBD2. The length of the CDR3 is 16 residues. Per the germline V gene, CDR1 is SGHRS and CDR2 is YFSETQ. V shed 7 bases, J shed 0 bases, and the junction held 6 bases outside the gene matches. CDR3 region: CASRLAGAANTGELFF. The CDR3, as DNA: TGCGCCAGCCGGCTAGCGGGGGCCGCGAACACCGGGGAGCTGTTTTTT.

The chain is built from TRBV4-2 and TRBJ2-3; 9 nucleotides align to TRBD2. Looked up from germline, CDR1 is LGHNA and CDR2 is YNFKEQ. Losses at the gene ends were 1 base for V and 8 bases for J; bases not matched to a gene: 10. The length of the CDR3 is 16 residues. This CDR3 is CASSQGGSGGPSTQYF. The CDR3 region has the DNA TGTGCCAGCAGCCAAGGGGGTAGCGGGGGCCCATCTACGCAGTATTTT.

This sequence joins TRBV6-6 and TRBJ2-3, with 8 bases that match TRBD2. V lost 5 bases and J lost 3; bases outside the gene matches: 10. This CDR3 region has 16 residues. CDR1 and CDR2 (germline): MNHNY, SVGAGI (reference sequence). The chain's CDR3 is CASSNAGGRSTDTQYF. For the CDR3, the DNA is TGTGCCAGCAGTAACGCGGGGGGCAGAAGTACAGATACGCAGTATTTT.

This clone was seen once. The chain carries TRBV5-1 and TRBJ1-6; TRBD1 aligns across 8 bases. Trimming took 10 bases from V and 9 from J; bases not matched to a gene: 9. The CDR3 runs 13 residues. The V gene's germline CDR1 is SGHRS and CDR2 YFSETQ. As DNA, the CDR3 is TGCGCCGTACCGACAGGGGTTGGTTCACCCCTCCACTTT. This sequence encodes CAVPTGVGSPLHF.

CDR3 sequence: CASSLTGNPYEQYF. The CDR3 DNA is TGTGCCAGTAGTCTGACAGGGAACCCCTACGAGCAGTACTTC. V usage is TRBV19 and J usage is TRBJ2-7; 7 positions match TRBD1. The junction had 6 bases not matched to a gene; V was cut back by 5 bases and J by 2 bases. Germline CDR1 reads LNHDA; CDR2 reads SQIVND (reference sequence). CDR3 size: 14 residues.

J is TRBJ1-1 and V is TRBV12-3 or TRBV12-4; D may be TRBD1 (6 bases). The germline V and J ends were trimmed by 5 bases and 5 bases, with 12 bases remaining between them. This CDR3 has 13 amino acids. The CDR3 is CASSPQGSTEAFF. CDR3 nucleotides: TGTGCCAGCAGTCCACAGGGAAGTACTGAAGCTTTCTTT.

The chain links TRBV2 to TRBJ2-1; D unclear. The CDR3 runs 15 residues. Germline CDR1 is SNHLY and CDR2 is FYNNEI. V lost 4 bases, J lost 4 bases, and 14 bases lay in between. DNA of the CDR3: TGTGCCAGCAGTGTAATGGCGGCAGCATACAATGAGCAGTTCTTC. It specifies CASSVMAAAYNEQFF.

This chain's CDR3 is CSVVGQEFRNEQFF. CDR3 nucleotides: TGCAGCGTTGTGGGACAGGAATTTAGGAATGAGCAGTTCTTC. The chain combines TRBV29-1 with TRBJ2-1; 8 nucleotides line up with TRBD1. The CDR3 has 14 amino acids. The germline V gene has CDR1 SQVTM and CDR2 ANQGSEA. The ends lost 4 bases at V and 7 bases at J; junction bases unmatched: 9.

The chain carries TRBV7-9 and TRBJ2-5; D is possibly TRBD1 (6 bases). V dropped 2 bases and J dropped 9 bases, with 13 bases sitting between them. Germline-derived CDR1 and CDR2 are SEHNR and FQNEAQ (reference sequence). The CDR3 is made up of 13 amino acids. The CDR3 region is CASSLQSTGSQYF. CDR3 nucleotides: TGTGCCAGCAGCTTACAAAGCACAGGGTCCCAGTACTTC.

This chain links TRBV14 with TRBJ1-1; D ambiguous. The CDR3 has 14 residues. The V end lost 4 bases, the J end lost 3 bases, and 12 bases lay between the germline ends. Germline V gives CDR1 SGHDN, CDR2 FVKESK. The CDR3 is CASSRNPGDTEAFF. As DNA, the CDR3 is TGTGCCAGCAGCCGAAACCCCGGGGACACTGAAGCTTTCTTT.

The chain employs TRBV7-2 and TRBJ2-1, with 7 bases identical to TRBD2. The CDR3 sequence is 16 residues long. Unmatched junction bases numbered 9, after V lost 2 bases and J lost 5 bases. Germline CDR1 SGHTA, CDR2 FQGNSA. The CDR3 sequence: CASSLRGAGTNNEQFF. In DNA, the CDR3 is TGTGCCAGCAGCTTACGCGGAGCGGGAACTAACAATGAGCAGTTCTTC.

J is TRBJ2-7 and V is TRBV3-1 (or the pseudogene TRBV3-2), with TRBD2 identical over 10 bases. With V trimmed by 2 bases and J by 3 bases, 13 bases remained unmatched. The germline gives CDR1 LGHDT, CDR2 YNNKEL (reference sequence). The CDR3 length is 18 residues. The CDR3 DNA follows: TGTGCCAGCAGCCAAATCCGGTCTAGCGGGAGTGAAGTCTACGAGCAGTACTTC. Amino acids: CASSQIRSSGSEVYEQYF.

The rearrangement joins TRBV5-6 to TRBJ2-2, with D maybe TRBD1 (6 bases). V lost 4 bases to trimming and J lost 6 bases, with 16 bases between them. CDR1 is SGHDT and CDR2 is YYEEEE in the germline V gene. The CDR3 spans 15 residues. The CDR3 DNA is TGTGCCAGCAGCGATCAGGGGTGGATGGCCGGGGAGCTGTTTTTT. This codes for CASSDQGWMAGELFF. Full variable domain (missing parts from reference TRBV5-6 and TRBJ2-2): DAGVTQSPTHLIKTRGQQVTLRCSPKSGHDTVSWYQQALGQGPQFIFQYYEEEERQRGNFPDRFSGHQFPNYSSELNVNALLLGDSALYLCASSDQGWMAGELFFGEGSRLTVL.

V usage is TRBV6-5 and J usage is TRBJ1-2, with a tentative D call TRBD1 (5 bases). Germline V gene lookup returns CDR1 MNHEY and CDR2 SVGAGI. Trimming left V 3 bases short and J 7 bases short, with 12 bases between. The CDR3 spans 13 residues. CDR3 nucleotides: TGTGCCAGCAGTTATGCAGGGCGTATTGGCTACACCTTC. This encodes CASSYAGRIGYTF.